This T cell receptor beta chain stems from a study of blood T cell repertoires in COVID-19. The overall study: The United States, Italy and Spain provided the acute and convalescent COVID-19 samples.

Methods used by the authors: Cell counts per sample came from amplifying reference gene primers. Sequencing was performed with immunoSEQ multiplex PCR; in TCRdb, only in-frame clones are kept and a portion is missing. The DNA was the basis for D and trimming; V, J and clone size are from that table. The sample includes under 55,000 clones, roughly nine tenths of them seen just once. The TCR sequence derives from a human donor in a cohort sampled during active COVID-19. Sample: peripheral blood.

The CDR3 reads CASSLRQGARRTEAFF. CDR3 coding DNA: TGTGCCAGCAGCCTTCGACAGGGGGCTAGAAGGACTGAAGCTTTCTTT. This sequence joins TRBV5-4 and TRBJ1-1; 10 bases are shared with TRBD1. Germline loops: CDR1 SGHNT, CDR2 YYREEE (reference sequence). The V and J ends lost 4 bases and 5 bases, in that order; junction bases with no gene match: 11. This CDR3 region has 16 residues. Full variable domain (missing parts from reference TRBV5-4 and TRBJ1-1): ETGVTQSPTHLIKTRGQQVTLRCSSQSGHNTVSWYQQALGQGPQFIFQYYREEENGRGNFPPRFSGLQFPNYSSELNVNALELDDSALYLCASSLRQGARRTEAFFGQGTRLTVV.